This TCR beta chain was observed in a study of T cells in localized non-small cell lung cancer. Assay used: immunoSEQ multiplex PCR; TCRdb lists only in-frame clones, some missing. The sample yields approximately 2,100 clones, about two fifths seen once. CDR1 and CDR2 (germline): WSHSY, SAAADI. V lost 9 bases, J lost 2 bases, and 17 bases lay in between. This CDR3 spans 15 amino acids. Study-wide points: Higher blood T cell density went with longer overall survival. Tumor showed lower T cell clonality than uninvolved adjacent lung, where it was highest. Without multi-region sequencing, intratumor heterogeneity could not be excluded. Among the top 100 tumor clones, a median about 60 appeared in adjacent lung.

Of note for this clone: Its antigen remains unknown.

J is TRBJ2-1 and V is TRBV10-2; D is ambiguous. This specimen was lung tumor tissue, taken before any cancer treatment. This receptor was identified in a male donor at least 60 years old with stage II squamous cell lung carcinoma. The CDR3 loop reads CARRKLRHPYNEQFF. CDR3 nucleotides: TGCGCCAGGAGAAAATTACGACATCCCTACAATGAGCAGTTCTTC.